The entry that follows covers one T cell receptor (beta chain) sequence. Its matching antigen is unknown. Survey-level TCR-beta sequencing used DNA from CEF-cultured naive and memory CD4+ T cells. The assay was immunoSEQ multiplex PCR, and TCRdb's table has in-frame clones only and misses some. Seen here are around 40,000 clones, nearly 85% observed once, and the top ten hold about 1.2%. The ends were cut back, 1 base at V and 0 bases at J, with 10 bases in the middle. Germline V gives CDR1 SGHRS, CDR2 YFSETQ. The CDR3 has 15 residues. This specimen comes from a study of CD4 T cells in relation to SARS-CoV-2 and coronaviruses.

Sequencing input: naive CD4+ T cells from PBMCs, cultured in vitro. Regarding subset: naive CD4+ T cells isolated by negative enrichment. The receptor comes from an adult with COVID-19. The chain combines TRBV5-1 with TRBJ1-1; D gene uncertain. CDR3 nucleotides: TGCGCCAGCAGCTTGTCGGTTAGTATGAACACTGAAGCTTTCTTT. Amino acid sequence: CASSLSVSMNTEAFF.